This is a list of T cell receptor beta chains from one sample in a study of blood T cells in healthy people across ages. MiXCR, run by TCRdb on the 5' RACE reads, gives a single entry per CDR3 protein. The sample lists about 690,000 distinct CDR3 sequences, 40% to 45% occurring once. The sequencing sample was made of blood. Receptor source: a man older than 75 in good health. The CDR3 runs from the conserved cysteine through the conserved F or W. The order of the fields is D gene, clone size, V gene, J gene, CDR3 DNA, CDR3 protein. A D gene is named only where the DNA matches it firmly. The size of a clone is reported for some rows only, either as once, few or many, or as a class for expanded clones.

TRBD2	.	TRBV7-6	TRBJ2-1	TGTGCCAGCAGCTTAGACCCCCCCGGACTAGCGGGCTTTTGGGGTGAGCAGTTCTTC	CASSLDPPGLAGFWGEQFF
.	.	TRBV21-1	TRBJ2-7	TGTGCCAGCAGGATTGGGGGAACAGTCCCCTACGAGCAGTACTTC	CASRIGGTVPYEQYF
.	.	TRBV6-5	TRBJ2-7	TGTGCCAGCAAAACCGAGTACGAGCAGTACTTC	CASKTEYEQYF
.	many	TRBV7-2	TRBJ2-7	TGTGCCAGCAGCTTCCAGGGCTACGAGCAGTACTTC	CASSFQGYEQYF
.	.	TRBV6-6	TRBJ2-2	TGTGCCACTTTTACACGGACGAACACCGGGGAGCTGTTTTTT	CATFTRTNTGELFF
.	few	TRBV27	TRBJ1-6	TGTGCCAGCAGTGTCGGAGCAGGGGCTAATTCACCCCTCCACTTT	CASSVGAGANSPLHF
.	.	TRBV28	TRBJ1-5	TGTGCCAGCAGTTTTCGAGGCAGGAGGAGCAATCAGCCCCAGCATTTT	CASSFRGRRSNQPQHF
.	.	TRBV10-3	TRBJ1-1	TGTGCCATCAGTGAGTCCCAGGAGAACACTGAAGCTTTCTTT	CAISESQENTEAFF
TRBD1	few	TRBV15	TRBJ2-1	TGTGCCACCGGCGGGACAGGGAACAATGAGCAGTTCTTC	CATGGTGNNEQFF
TRBD2	.	TRBV4-2	TRBJ2-1	TGTGCCAGCAGCCAACTCGCGGGAGGTTACAATGAGCAGTTCTTC	CASSQLAGGYNEQFF
.	few	TRBV28	TRBJ1-2	TGTGCCAGCACCGTCTGGGGGGACACCTCTAACTATGGCTACACCTTC	CASTVWGDTSNYGYTF
.	.	TRBV12-3/TRBV12-4	TRBJ2-3	TGTGCCAGCAGTAGGACGCCGAGACTAGGGGGAGATACGCAGTATTTT	CASSRTPRLGGDTQYF
TRBD1	.	TRBV6-2/TRBV6-3	TRBJ1-1	TGTGCCAGTTTGGAGGGACAGTTGAACACTGAAGCTTTCTTT	CASLEGQLNTEAFF
.	.	TRBV7-2	TRBJ2-5	TGTGCCAGCAGCGTAGGAGCTCCAGAGACCCAGTACTTC	CASSVGAPETQYF
TRBD1	.	TRBV20-1	TRBJ2-7	TGCAGTGCTCATAGGGACAGCACCTACGAGCAGTACTTC	CSAHRDSTYEQYF
.	.	TRBV7-2	TRBJ1-6	TGTGCCAGCAGCCGAACCGACGGATATGGTACCGGACCCCTCCACTTT	CASSRTDGYGTGPLHF
.	.	TRBV6-2/TRBV6-3	TRBJ2-2	TGTGCCAGCGTGACCGCCAGGACGGCTAACACCGGGGAGCTGTTTTTT	CASVTARTANTGELFF
TRBD2	few	TRBV4-2	TRBJ2-3	TGTGCCAGCAGCCAAGGGACTAGCGGGGGGGCCTTAGCAGATACGCAGTATTTT	CASSQGTSGGALADTQYF
TRBD2	.	TRBV28	TRBJ2-1	TGTGCCAGCAGGCCTAGCGGCCCAGATGAGCAGTTCTTC	CASRPSGPDEQFF
.	.	TRBV6-5	TRBJ1-5	TGTGCCAGCAGTTCGGGAAGACGTAAGGCTGGCTATCAGCCCCAGCATTTT	CASSSGRRKAGYQPQHF
.	few	TRBV25-1	TRBJ1-2	TGTGCCAGCAGTGGACAACCCTTTAACTATGGCTACACCTTC	CASSGQPFNYGYTF
.	.	TRBV7-7	TRBJ1-1	TGTGCCAGCAGCTCGGCAGGTTGGGCTGAAGCTTTCTTT	CASSSAGWAEAFF
.	.	TRBV7-2	TRBJ2-2	TGTGCCAGCAGCCCCCGGAGGAACACCGGGGAGCTGTTTTTT	CASSPRRNTGELFF
TRBD1	.	TRBV13	TRBJ2-5	TGTGCCAGCAGCTTAAGCAGGGGGCCAGAGACCCAGTACTTC	CASSLSRGPETQYF
.	many	TRBV11-2	TRBJ2-3	TGTGCCAGCACACCTGGTATTTCGACGAACATAAATACGCAGTATTTT	CASTPGISTNINTQYF
.	few	TRBV20-1	TRBJ2-3	TGCAGTGCTGAGCCTACCCAATTCACAGATACGCAGTATTTT	CSAEPTQFTDTQYF
TRBD2	few	TRBV20-1	TRBJ2-7	TGCAGTGCTAGGGGACTAGCTCACGAGCAGTACTTC	CSARGLAHEQYF
.	few	TRBV5-1	TRBJ2-7	TGCGCCAGCAGCTTGGTAGCGTCCGCCTACGAGCAGTACTTC	CASSLVASAYEQYF
.	.	TRBV10-3	TRBJ2-2	TGTGCCATCAGTGAGATCGGGTTGGAGCTGTTTTTT	CAISEIGLELFF
.	few	TRBV4-3	TRBJ2-1	TGCGCCAGCCAAGATACCGCAGTAGTGTCCTACAATGAGCAGTTCTTC	CASQDTAVVSYNEQFF
.	.	TRBV6-5	TRBJ1-2	TGTGCCAGCAGTCCCTGGGGGGCTAACTATGGCTACACCTTC	CASSPWGANYGYTF
TRBD2	few	TRBV6-6	TRBJ2-7	TGTGCCAGCAGTTTCCGACTAGCGGGGGACCGATACGAGCAGTACTTC	CASSFRLAGDRYEQYF
TRBD1	.	TRBV12-3/TRBV12-4	TRBJ2-4	TGTGCCAGCACCCTATCGACAGGGCCCAAAAACATTCAGTACTTC	CASTLSTGPKNIQYF
.	.	TRBV5-1	TRBJ2-1	TGCGCCAGCAGCTTGGCCCCAGGGGCGGGGGTTATCTACAATGAGCAGTTCTTC	CASSLAPGAGVIYNEQFF
.	many	TRBV20-1	TRBJ1-2	TGCAGTGCTAGTCTGACAGTGACCTATGGCTACACCTTC	CSASLTVTYGYTF
.	few	TRBV27	TRBJ1-1	TGTGCCAGCAGTTCCAGGAACCTGAACACTGAAGCTTTCTTT	CASSSRNLNTEAFF
.	.	TRBV19	TRBJ2-5	TGTGCCAGTAGTGCGCGGCAGCAGTACAATGAGCAGTACTTC	CASSARQQYNEQYF
TRBD2	few	TRBV20-1	TRBJ2-7	TGCAGTGCTAGAGAGGGGACTAGCGCCTACGAGCAGTACTTC	CSAREGTSAYEQYF
.	.	TRBV5-1	TRBJ2-6	TGCGCCAGCAGCTTGAAAGTCAGCTCTGGGGCCAACGTCCTGACTTTC	CASSLKVSSGANVLTF
TRBD2	few	TRBV5-8	TRBJ2-7	TGTGCCAGCACCCTACCGGGACTAGCGGGAGGCTCCTCCTACGAGCAGTACTTC	CASTLPGLAGGSSYEQYF
TRBD1	.	TRBV7-9	TRBJ1-2	TGTGCCAGCAGCTCCGCCGGGACAGATACCTATGGCTACACCTTC	CASSSAGTDTYGYTF
.	once	TRBV7-9	TRBJ1-1	TGTGCCGGGCATGAGGCCGAAAAGAACACTGAAGCTTTCTTT	CAGHEAEKNTEAFF
TRBD2	few	TRBV3-1	TRBJ2-1	TGTGCCAGCAGCCAACTAGCGGGGTATTACAATGAGCAGTTCTTC	CASSQLAGYYNEQFF
.	once	TRBV7-2	TRBJ2-5	TGTGCCAGCAGCCGCGCTATTCAAGAGACCCAGTACTTC	CASSRAIQETQYF
.	.	TRBV15	TRBJ2-3	TGTGCCACCAGCGTCAGAAGCACAGATACGCAGTATTTT	CATSVRSTDTQYF
.	.	TRBV2	TRBJ2-1	TGTGCCACCCGGCCAGGGGCCTACAATGAGCAGTTCTTC	CATRPGAYNEQFF
.	.	TRBV7-2	TRBJ2-6	TGTGCCAGCAGCCCTCTCGACATTCCCTCCTCTGGGGCCAACGTCCTGACTTTC	CASSPLDIPSSGANVLTF
TRBD1	.	TRBV7-2	TRBJ2-7	TGTGCCAGCAGCTTAGGTACAGGGGGCCTCCGCGAGCAGTACTTC	CASSLGTGGLREQYF
.	.	TRBV12-3/TRBV12-4	TRBJ2-2	TGTGCCAGCATTTGGGGGCCAACCGGGGAGCTGTTTTTT	CASIWGPTGELFF
TRBD2	few	TRBV6-5	TRBJ2-1	TGTGCCAGCAGACCCCTAAGCGGGAGAGTTAATGAGCAGTTCTTC	CASRPLSGRVNEQFF
.	few	TRBV3-1	TRBJ2-5	TGTGCCAGCAGCTATACAGGGACTGGAGAGACCCAGTACTTC	CASSYTGTGETQYF
TRBD2	.	TRBV11-2	TRBJ2-2	TGTGCCAGCAGCTTAGGGGGTAGCGGGAGTGGGACCGGGGAGCTGTTTTTT	CASSLGGSGSGTGELFF
.	.	TRBV10-1	TRBJ2-7	TGCGCCAGCAGGGAGATGGGCTACGAGCAGTACTTC	CASREMGYEQYF
.	.	TRBV29-1	TRBJ2-7	TGCAGCGTTGGGGGCGTTTTGAGCTCCTACGAGCAGTACTTC	CSVGGVLSSYEQYF
TRBD2	.	TRBV5-5	TRBJ2-7	TGTGCCAGCACTCGCGGGGGGAGACCCTACGAGCAGTACTTC	CASTRGGRPYEQYF
TRBD1	few	TRBV30	TRBJ2-7	TGTGCCTGGAGCCGCAGGGACAGGGTCACCTACGAGCAGTACTTC	CAWSRRDRVTYEQYF
TRBD2	.	TRBV20-1	TRBJ2-5	TGCAGTGCTAGAGATTTGGCTAGCGGGAGGTTGCGCGATGAGCAGTACTTC	CSARDLASGRLRDEQYF
.	.	TRBV4-1	TRBJ1-2	TGCGCCAGCAGCCAAGGACAGGACCCCGATCTCTATGGCTACACCTTC	CASSQGQDPDLYGYTF